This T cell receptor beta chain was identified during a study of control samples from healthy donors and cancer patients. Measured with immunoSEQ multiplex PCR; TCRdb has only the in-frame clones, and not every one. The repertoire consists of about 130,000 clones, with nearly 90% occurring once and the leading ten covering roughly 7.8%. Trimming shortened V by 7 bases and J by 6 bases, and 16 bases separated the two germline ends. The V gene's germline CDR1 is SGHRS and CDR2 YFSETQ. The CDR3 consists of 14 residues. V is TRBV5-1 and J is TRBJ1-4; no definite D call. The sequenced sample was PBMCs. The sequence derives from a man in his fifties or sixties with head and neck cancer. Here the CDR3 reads CASLIAQEDEKLFF. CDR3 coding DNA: TGCGCCAGCTTGATTGCGCAGGAAGATGAAAAACTGTTTTTT.